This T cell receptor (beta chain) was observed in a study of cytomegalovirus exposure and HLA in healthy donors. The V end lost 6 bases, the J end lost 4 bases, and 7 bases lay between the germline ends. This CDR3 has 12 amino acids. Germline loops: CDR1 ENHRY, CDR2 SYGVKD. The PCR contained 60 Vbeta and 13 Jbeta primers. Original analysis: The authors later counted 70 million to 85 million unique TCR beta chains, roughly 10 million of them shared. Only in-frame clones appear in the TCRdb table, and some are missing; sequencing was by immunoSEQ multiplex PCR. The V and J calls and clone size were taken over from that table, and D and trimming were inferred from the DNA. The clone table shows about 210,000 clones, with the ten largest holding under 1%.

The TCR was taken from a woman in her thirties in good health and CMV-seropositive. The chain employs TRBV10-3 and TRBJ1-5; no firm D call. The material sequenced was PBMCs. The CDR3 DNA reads TGTGCCATCAGAGCCGCTAATCAGCCCCAGCATTTT. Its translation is CAIRAANQPQHF.